This T cell receptor beta chain originates from a study of neurological immune-mediated disorders. Whole-study findings and limits: The multiple sclerosis repertoire cluster was associated with no clinical or MRI feature. One related-CDR3 cluster, identified by phylogenetic grouping, held the repertoires of 18 of 34 multiple sclerosis patients and was a possible signature.

Worth noting for this clonotype: No antigen is known for it. Just one base apart from a much larger clone, this may be a read error.

It was by 5'RACE with 10-nucleotide random UMIs that the cDNA was made. One entry per CDR3 protein, called by TCRdb with MiXCR from the 5' RACE reads. The table lists tens of thousands of distinct CDR3 sequences, 4% of them singletons. The CDR3 length is 12 residues. The sample comprised CD4+ T cells from blood. This TCR was sampled from a woman aged 40 to 50 with multiple sclerosis. This chain links TRBV12-3 or TRBV12-4 with TRBJ2-7; D is uncertain. For the CDR3, the DNA is TGTGCCAACAGTTTATACGGCTACGAGCAGTACTTC. Protein: CANSLYGYEQYF.